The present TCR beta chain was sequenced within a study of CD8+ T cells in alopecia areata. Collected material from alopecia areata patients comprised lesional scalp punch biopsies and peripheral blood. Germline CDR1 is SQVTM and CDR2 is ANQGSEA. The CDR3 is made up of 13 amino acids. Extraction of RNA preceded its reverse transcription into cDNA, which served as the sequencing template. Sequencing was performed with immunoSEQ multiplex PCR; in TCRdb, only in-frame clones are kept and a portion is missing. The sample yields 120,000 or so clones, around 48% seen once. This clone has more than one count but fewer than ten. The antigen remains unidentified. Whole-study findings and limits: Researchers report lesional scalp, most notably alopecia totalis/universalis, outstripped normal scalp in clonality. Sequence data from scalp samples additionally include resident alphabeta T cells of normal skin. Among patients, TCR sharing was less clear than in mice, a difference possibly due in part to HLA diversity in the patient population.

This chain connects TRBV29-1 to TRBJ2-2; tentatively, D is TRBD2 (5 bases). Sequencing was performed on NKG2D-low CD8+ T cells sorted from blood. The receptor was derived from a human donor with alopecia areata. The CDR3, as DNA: TGCGGCTATAAGGGTAGCGACACCGGGGAGCTGTTTTTT. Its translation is CGYKGSDTGELFF.